This T cell receptor beta chain was identified during a study of cytotoxic CD8 clonotypes in ibrutinib-treated CLL. V gave up 4 bases and J gave up 0 bases, with 13 bases separating them. Germline CDR1 LGHNA, CDR2 YSLEER. The CDR3 spans 16 residues. Assay: immunoSEQ multiplex PCR; the TCRdb copy retains only in-frame clones and omits some. The table records some 150,000 clones, approximately 80% of them present only once. The source material was PBMCs, sampled after 12 months of ibrutinib treatment. The chain employs TRBV4-3 and TRBJ2-1, with D perhaps TRBD1 (5 bases). The TCR sequence derives from a human donor with chronic lymphocytic leukemia. CDR3 region: CASSLTWGSSYNEQFF. CDR3 sequence (DNA): TGCGCCAGCAGCCTAACGTGGGGCTCCTCCTACAATGAGCAGTTCTTC.